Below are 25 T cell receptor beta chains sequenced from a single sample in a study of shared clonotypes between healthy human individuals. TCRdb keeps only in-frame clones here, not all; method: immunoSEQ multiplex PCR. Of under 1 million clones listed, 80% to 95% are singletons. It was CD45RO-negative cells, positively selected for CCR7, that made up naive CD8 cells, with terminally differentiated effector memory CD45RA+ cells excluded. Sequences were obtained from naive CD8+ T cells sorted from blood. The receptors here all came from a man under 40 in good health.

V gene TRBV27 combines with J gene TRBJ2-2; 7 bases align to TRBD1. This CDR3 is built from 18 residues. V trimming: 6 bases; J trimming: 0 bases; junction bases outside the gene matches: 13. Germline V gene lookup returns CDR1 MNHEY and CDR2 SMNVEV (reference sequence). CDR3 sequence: CASRQGQTVLANTGELFF. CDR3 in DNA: TGTGCCAGCAGGCAGGGACAGACTGTTCTCGCGAACACCGGGGAGCTGTTTTTT.

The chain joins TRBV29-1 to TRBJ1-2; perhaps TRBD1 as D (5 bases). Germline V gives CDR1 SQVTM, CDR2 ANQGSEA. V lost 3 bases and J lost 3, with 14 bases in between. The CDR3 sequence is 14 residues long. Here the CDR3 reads CSVEAQGRDYGYTF. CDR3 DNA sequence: TGCAGCGTTGAGGCCCAGGGAAGGGACTATGGCTACACCTTC.

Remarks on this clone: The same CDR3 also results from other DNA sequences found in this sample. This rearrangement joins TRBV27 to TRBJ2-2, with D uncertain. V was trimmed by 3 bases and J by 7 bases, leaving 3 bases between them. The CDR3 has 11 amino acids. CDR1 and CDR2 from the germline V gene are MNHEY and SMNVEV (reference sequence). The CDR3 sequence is CASSFYGELFF. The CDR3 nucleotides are TGTGCCAGCAGTTTTTACGGGGAGCTGTTTTTT.

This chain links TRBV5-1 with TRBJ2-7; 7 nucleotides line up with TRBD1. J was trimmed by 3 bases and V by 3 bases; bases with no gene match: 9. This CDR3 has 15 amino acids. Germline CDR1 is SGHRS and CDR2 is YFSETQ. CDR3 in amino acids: CASSSTTGVNYEQYF. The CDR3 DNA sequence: TGCGCCAGCAGCTCCACAACAGGGGTCAACTACGAGCAGTACTTC.

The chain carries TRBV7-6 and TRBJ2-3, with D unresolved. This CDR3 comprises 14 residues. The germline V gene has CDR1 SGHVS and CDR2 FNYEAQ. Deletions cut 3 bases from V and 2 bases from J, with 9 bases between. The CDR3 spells CASSLLGYTDTQYF. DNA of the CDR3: TGTGCCAGCAGCTTGCTCGGGTACACAGATACGCAGTATTTT.

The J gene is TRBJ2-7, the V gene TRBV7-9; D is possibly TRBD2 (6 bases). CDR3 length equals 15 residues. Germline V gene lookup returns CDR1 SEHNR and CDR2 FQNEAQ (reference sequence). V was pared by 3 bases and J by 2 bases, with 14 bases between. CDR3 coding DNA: TGTGCCAGCAGCTTCCCGGGAGCTCGGCCCTACGAGCAGTACTTC. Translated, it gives CASSFPGARPYEQYF.

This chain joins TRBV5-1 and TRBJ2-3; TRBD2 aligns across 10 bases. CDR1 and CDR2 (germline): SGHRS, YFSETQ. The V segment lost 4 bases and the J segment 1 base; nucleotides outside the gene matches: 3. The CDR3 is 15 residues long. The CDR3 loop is CASSVGTSGTDTQYF. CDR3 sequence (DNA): TGCGCCAGCAGCGTAGGGACTAGCGGCACAGATACGCAGTATTTT.

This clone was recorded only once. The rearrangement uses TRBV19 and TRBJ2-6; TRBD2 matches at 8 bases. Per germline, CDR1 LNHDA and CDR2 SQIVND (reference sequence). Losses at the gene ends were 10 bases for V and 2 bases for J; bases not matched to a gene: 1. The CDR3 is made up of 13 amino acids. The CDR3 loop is CATAGAGANVLTF. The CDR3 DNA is TGTGCCACAGCGGGAGCTGGGGCCAACGTCCTGACTTTC.

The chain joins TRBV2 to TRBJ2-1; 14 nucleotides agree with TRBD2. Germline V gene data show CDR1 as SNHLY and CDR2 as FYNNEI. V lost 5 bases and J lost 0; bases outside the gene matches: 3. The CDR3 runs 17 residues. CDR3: CASSHGTSGSSYNEQFF. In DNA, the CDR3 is TGTGCCAGCAGTCACGGGACTAGCGGGAGCTCCTACAATGAGCAGTTCTTC.

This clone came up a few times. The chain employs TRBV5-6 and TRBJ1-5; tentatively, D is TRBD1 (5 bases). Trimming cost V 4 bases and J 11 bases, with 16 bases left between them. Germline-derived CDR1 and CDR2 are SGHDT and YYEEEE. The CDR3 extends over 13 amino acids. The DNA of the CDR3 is TGTGCCAGCAGCCCCTTTTTGGGGGATTCCCAGCATTTT. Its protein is CASSPFLGDSQHF. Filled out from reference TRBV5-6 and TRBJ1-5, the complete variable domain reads DAGVTQSPTHLIKTRGQQVTLRCSPKSGHDTVSWYQQALGQGPQFIFQYYEEEERQRGNFPDRFSGHQFPNYSSELNVNALLLGDSALYLCASSPFLGDSQHFGDGTRLSIL.

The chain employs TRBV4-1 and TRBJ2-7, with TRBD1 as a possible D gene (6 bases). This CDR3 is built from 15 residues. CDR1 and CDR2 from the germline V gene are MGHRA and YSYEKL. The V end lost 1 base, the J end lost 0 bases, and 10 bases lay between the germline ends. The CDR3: CASSQGTAISYEQYF. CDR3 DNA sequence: TGCGCCAGCAGCCAAGGGACAGCAATCTCCTACGAGCAGTACTTC.

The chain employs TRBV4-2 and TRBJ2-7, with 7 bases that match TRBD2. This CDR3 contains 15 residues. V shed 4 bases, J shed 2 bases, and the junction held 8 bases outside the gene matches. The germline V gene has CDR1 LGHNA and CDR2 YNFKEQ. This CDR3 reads CASSPEERGTYEQYF. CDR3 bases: TGTGCCAGCAGCCCCGAGGAGCGGGGAACCTACGAGCAGTACTTC.

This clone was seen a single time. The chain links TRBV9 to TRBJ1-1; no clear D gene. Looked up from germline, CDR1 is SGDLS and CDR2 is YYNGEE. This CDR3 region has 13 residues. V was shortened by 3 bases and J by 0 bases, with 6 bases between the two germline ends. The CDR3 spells CASSATVNTEAFF. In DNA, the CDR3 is TGTGCCAGCAGCGCCACAGTGAACACTGAAGCTTTCTTT.

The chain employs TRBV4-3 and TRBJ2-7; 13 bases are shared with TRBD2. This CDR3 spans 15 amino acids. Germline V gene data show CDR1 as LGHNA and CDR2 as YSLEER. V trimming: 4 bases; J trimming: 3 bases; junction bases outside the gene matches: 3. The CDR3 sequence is CASSPGTSGNYEQYF. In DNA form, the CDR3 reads TGCGCCAGCAGCCCGGGGACTAGCGGGAACTACGAGCAGTACTTC.

CDR3 sequence: CASSLVRGAGEQYF. For the CDR3, the DNA is TGTGCCAGCAGCTTAGTGAGGGGCGCCGGCGAGCAGTACTTC. The rearrangement uses TRBV7-4 and TRBJ2-7, with D tentatively TRBD1 or TRBD2 (5 bases each). CDR3 size: 14 residues. Germline assignment: CDR1 SGHVT and CDR2 SQSDAQ. V shed 1 base and J shed 6 bases, with 13 bases lying between them.

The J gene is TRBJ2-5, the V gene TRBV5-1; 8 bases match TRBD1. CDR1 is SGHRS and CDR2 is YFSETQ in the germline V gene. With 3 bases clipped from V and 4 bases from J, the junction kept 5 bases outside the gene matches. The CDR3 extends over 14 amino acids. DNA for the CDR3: TGCGCCAGCAGCTACTCGACAGGGGCAGAGACCCAGTACTTC. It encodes CASSYSTGAETQYF.

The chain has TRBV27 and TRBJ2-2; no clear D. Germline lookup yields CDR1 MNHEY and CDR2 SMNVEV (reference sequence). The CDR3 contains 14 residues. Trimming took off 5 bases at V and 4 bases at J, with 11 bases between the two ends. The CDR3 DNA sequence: TGTGCCAGCAGTCTAGACACCGGCACCGGGGAGCTGTTTTTT. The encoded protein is CASSLDTGTGELFF.

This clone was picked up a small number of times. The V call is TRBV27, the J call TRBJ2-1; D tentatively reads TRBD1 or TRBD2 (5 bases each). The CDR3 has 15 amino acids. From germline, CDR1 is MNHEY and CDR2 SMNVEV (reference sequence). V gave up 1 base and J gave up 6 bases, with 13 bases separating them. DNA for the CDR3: TGTGCCAGCAGTTTATTGGGGGACGCGGGCAATGAGCAGTTCTTC. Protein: CASSLLGDAGNEQFF.

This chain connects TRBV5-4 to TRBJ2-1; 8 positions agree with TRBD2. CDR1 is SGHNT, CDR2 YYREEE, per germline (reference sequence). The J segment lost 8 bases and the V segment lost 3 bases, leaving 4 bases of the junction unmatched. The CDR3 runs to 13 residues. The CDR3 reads CASSWSGGDEQFF. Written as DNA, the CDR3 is TGTGCCAGCAGCTGGTCGGGAGGGGATGAGCAGTTCTTC.

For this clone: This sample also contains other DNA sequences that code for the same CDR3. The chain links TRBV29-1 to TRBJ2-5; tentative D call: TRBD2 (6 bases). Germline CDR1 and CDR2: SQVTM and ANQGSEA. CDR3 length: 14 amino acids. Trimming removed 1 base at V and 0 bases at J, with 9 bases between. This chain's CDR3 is CSVEGGTYQETQYF. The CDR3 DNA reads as TGCAGCGTTGAAGGAGGGACTTACCAAGAGACCCAGTACTTC.

For the CDR3, the DNA is TGTGCCATCAGCGTCGAGGGGGGTAGGAGCTCCTACGAGCAGTACTTC. It encodes CAISVEGGRSSYEQYF. The V and J genes are TRBV10-3 and TRBJ2-7; TRBD1 or TRBD2 may be the D gene (6 bases each). Per the germline V gene, CDR1 is ENHRY and CDR2 is SYGVKD. Trimming stripped 6 bases from V and 0 bases from J, with 18 bases between. The length of the CDR3 is 16 residues.

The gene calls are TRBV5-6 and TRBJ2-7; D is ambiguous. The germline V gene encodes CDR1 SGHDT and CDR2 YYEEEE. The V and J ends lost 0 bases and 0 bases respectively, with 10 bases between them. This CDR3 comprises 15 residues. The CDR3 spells CASSLGAALSYEQYF. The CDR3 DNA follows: TGTGCCAGCAGCTTGGGAGCTGCACTCTCCTACGAGCAGTACTTC.

CDR3: CASSFGLRGEAFF. The CDR3 DNA reads as TGTGCCAGCAGTTTCGGCCTCAGGGGAGAAGCTTTCTTT. This rearrangement joins TRBV27 to TRBJ1-1; D may be TRBD1 (6 bases). CDR3 length equals 13 residues. Germline V gene data show CDR1 as MNHEY and CDR2 as SMNVEV (reference sequence). V was shortened by 3 bases and J by 8 bases, with 13 bases between the two germline ends.

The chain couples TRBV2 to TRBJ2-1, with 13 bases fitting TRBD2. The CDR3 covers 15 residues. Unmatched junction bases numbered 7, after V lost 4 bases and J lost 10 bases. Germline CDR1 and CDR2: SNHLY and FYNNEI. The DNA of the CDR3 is TGTGCCAGCAGTGGGACTAGCGGGAGAGTCAGGGAGCAGTTCTTC. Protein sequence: CASSGTSGRVREQFF.

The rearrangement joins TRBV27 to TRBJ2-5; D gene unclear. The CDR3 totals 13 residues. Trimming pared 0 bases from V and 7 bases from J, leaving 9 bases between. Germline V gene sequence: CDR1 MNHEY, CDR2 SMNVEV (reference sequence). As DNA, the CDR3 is TGTGCCAGCAGTTTATCCCGGCCCGGGACCCAGTACTTC. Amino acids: CASSLSRPGTQYF.